This TCR beta chain stems from a study of early T cells in non-severe SARS-CoV-2 infection. In the study overall: Alpha and beta chains were unpaired, from unsorted whole-blood bulk RNA. Points from the study as a whole: Private and CD4 specificities were missed by VDJdb matching, skewed to anti-spike CD8.

Unique molecular identifiers were attached to individual cDNA molecules. Using its own MiXCR run on the 5' RACE reads, TCRdb lists one record per CDR3 protein. The table shows 75,000 to 80,000 distinct CDR3 sequences, with about 11% occurring only once. For this clonotype: Its target is unknown.

The sample in question was whole blood, obtained at baseline. This receptor was obtained from an adult who was a healthcare worker with PCR-confirmed SARS-CoV-2 infection or an uninfected control (not recorded which).

CDR3 protein: CSVGRSSGGKLFF. The CDR3 bases are TGCAGCGTTGGTAGGTCGTCAGGGGGAAAACTGTTTTTT. The chain joins TRBV29-1 to TRBJ1-4, with 7 nucleotides matching TRBD1. The germline V gene encodes CDR1 SQVTM and CDR2 ANQGSEA. V was clipped by 4 bases and J by 10 bases; unmatched bases: 9. The CDR3 length is 13 residues.